This T cell receptor (beta chain) emerged from a study of blood T cell repertoires in COVID-19. Overall study: The United States, Italy and Spain were the sources of the acute and convalescent COVID-19 samples. T cells, B-cell-depleted T cells, or PBMCs provided the cDNA or gDNA that served as material.

Trimming took 5 bases from V and 7 from J, leaving 16 bases between them. The germline V gene has CDR1 SGHKS and CDR2 YYEKEE (reference sequence). The CDR3 loop spans 15 amino acids. As originally analysed: The authors estimated nucleated cell counts from reference gene primer amplification. Here immunoSEQ multiplex PCR was the method, and the copy in TCRdb shows in-frame clones only, minus some. That table is the source of V, J and clone size, and D and trimming were worked out from the DNA. The sample yields over 95,000 clones, roughly four fifths seen once. The TCR comes from a human donor in a cohort sampled during active COVID-19. The gene calls are TRBV5-5 and TRBJ1-6; maybe TRBD1 (5 bases). The sample was peripheral blood. CDR3 amino acids: CASSPVGGGNSPLHF. In DNA form, the CDR3 reads TGTGCCAGCAGTCCAGTAGGTGGGGGGAATTCACCCCTCCACTTT.